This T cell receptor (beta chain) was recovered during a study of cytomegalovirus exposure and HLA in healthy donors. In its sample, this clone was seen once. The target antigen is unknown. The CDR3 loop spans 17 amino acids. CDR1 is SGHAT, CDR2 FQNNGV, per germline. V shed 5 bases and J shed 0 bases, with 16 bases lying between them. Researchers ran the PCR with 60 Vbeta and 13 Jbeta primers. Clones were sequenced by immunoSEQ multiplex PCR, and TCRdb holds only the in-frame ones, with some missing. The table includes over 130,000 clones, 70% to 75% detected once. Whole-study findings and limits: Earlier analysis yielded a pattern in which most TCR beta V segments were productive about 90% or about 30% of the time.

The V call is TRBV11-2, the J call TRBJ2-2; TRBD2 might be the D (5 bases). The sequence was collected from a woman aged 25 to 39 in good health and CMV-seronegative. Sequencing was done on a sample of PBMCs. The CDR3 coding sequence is TGTGCCAGCAGCGTGGGCTCGACGGGGTCGAACACCGGGGAGCTGTTTTTT. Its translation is CASSVGSTGSNTGELFF.